This T cell receptor (beta chain) was recovered during a study of blood T cells in healthy people across ages. The use of a sample-barcoded 5' primer and a J-beta primer mix characterized a second PCR of about 7 to 12 cycles. TCRdb redid the calling of the 5' RACE reads with MiXCR, one entry per CDR3 protein. The data contain just over 800,000 distinct CDR3 sequences, 55% to 65% of them singletons. The V end was cut by 2 bases, the J end by 4 bases, with 13 bases between. The length of the CDR3 is 14 residues. Germline V gives CDR1 SGHKS, CDR2 YYEKEE (reference sequence). This sequence was found in a man aged 25-40 years in good health. The chain joins TRBV5-5 to TRBJ2-7; D gene ambiguous. Input material: blood. CDR3 in DNA: TGTGCCAGCAGCTTCGCGTTATTAGTATACGAGCAGTACTTC. Its translation: CASSFALLVYEQYF.